This TCR beta chain was profiled in a study of T cells after yellow fever vaccination. Study in general: For low cell numbers, libraries were made with SMART-Seq v4 Ultra Low Input.

V shed 4 bases, J shed 0 bases, and the junction held 8 bases outside the gene matches. This CDR3 has 17 residues. Ten or more counts support this clonotype. The target antigen is unknown. Notes on the study in general: Abundant clonotypes from the bulk population could get into FACS-sorted repertoires as contaminants. Researchers noted that a small share of clonotypes showed up in both CD4 and CD8 compartments.

For TCR, cDNA came from 5'RACE template switching, which added a universal primer site and UMIs. MiXCR, applied by TCRdb to the 5' RACE reads, yields one record per CDR3 protein. The sample holds approximately 150,000 distinct CDR3 sequences, roughly 9% seen once. V and J are TRBV12-3 or TRBV12-4 and TRBJ2-5, with TRBD2 matching 10 bases. The origin of this receptor is a man younger than 35 who received the YFV17D yellow fever vaccine. Source: CD8+ T cells sorted from PBMCs, taken 45 days after the yellow fever booster vaccination. The CDR3 here is CASSSSGGARYQETQYF. In nucleotides, the CDR3 is TGTGCCAGCAGTTCGAGCGGGGGGGCTAGGTACCAAGAGACCCAGTACTTC.